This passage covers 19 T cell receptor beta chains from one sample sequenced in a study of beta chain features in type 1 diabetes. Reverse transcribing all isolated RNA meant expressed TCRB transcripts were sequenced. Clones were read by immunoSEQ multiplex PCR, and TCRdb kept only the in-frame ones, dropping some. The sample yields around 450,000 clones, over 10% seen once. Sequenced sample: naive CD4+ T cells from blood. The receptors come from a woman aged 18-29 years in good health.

The CDR3, as DNA: TGTGCCAGCAGCTCGGGGACAGAGAGGAATTCACCCCTCCACTTT. It specifies CASSSGTERNSPLHF. The chain uses TRBV11-2 and TRBJ1-6; 7 bases are shared with TRBD1. CDR1 is SGHAT and CDR2 is FQNNGV in the germline V gene. CDR3 length: 15 residues. Trimming removed 4 bases from V and 7 bases from J; junction bases left unmatched: 7.

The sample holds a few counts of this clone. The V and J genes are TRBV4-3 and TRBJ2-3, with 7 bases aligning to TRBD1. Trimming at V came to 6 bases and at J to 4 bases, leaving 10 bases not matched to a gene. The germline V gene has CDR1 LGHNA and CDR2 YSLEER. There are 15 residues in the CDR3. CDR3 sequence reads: CASSRGTVRADTQYF. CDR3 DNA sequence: TGCGCCAGCAGTCGAGGGACAGTCAGGGCAGATACGCAGTATTTT.

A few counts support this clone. CDR3 region: CASSPGTGNEQYV. As DNA, the CDR3 is TGTGCCAGCAGTCCGGGGACAGGGAACGAGCAGTACGTC. The V gene is TRBV28, the J gene TRBJ2-7, with 9 bases aligning to TRBD1. CDR1 and CDR2 from the germline V gene are MDHEN and SYDVKM. Trimming cost V 5 bases and J 5 bases; bases outside gene matches: 4. The CDR3 runs 13 residues.

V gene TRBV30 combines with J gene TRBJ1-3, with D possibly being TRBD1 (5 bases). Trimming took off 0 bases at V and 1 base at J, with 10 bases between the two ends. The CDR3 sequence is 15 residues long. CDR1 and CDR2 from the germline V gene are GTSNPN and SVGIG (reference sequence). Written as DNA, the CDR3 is TGTGCCTGGAGTGTAGGGGTGAATTCTGGAAACACCATATATTTT. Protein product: CAWSVGVNSGNTIYF.

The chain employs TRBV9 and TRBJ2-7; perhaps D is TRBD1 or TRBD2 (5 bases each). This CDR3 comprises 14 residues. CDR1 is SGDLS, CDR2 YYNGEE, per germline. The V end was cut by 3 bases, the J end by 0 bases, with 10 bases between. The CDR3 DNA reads TGTGCCAGCAGCGAGGGACCTGGCTCCTACGAGCAGTACTTC. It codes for CASSEGPGSYEQYF.

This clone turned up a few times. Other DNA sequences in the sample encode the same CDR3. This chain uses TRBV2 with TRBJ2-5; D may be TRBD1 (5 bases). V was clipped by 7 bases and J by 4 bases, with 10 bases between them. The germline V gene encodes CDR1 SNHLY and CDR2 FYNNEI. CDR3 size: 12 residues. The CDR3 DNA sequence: TGTGCCAGCAACCTGGGGCGAGAGACCCAGTACTTC. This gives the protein CASNLGRETQYF.

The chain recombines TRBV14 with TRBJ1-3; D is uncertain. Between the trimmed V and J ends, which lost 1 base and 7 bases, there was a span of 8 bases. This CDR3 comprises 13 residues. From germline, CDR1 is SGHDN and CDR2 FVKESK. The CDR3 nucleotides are TGTGCCAGCAGCCAAGTCGGTCGGAACACCATATATTTT. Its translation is CASSQVGRNTIYF.

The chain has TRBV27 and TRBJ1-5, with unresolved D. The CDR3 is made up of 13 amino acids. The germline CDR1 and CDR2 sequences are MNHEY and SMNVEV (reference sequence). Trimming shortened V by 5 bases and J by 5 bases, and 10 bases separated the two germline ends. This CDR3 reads CASSPRADQPQHF. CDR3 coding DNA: TGTGCCAGCAGTCCCAGAGCAGATCAGCCCCAGCATTTT.

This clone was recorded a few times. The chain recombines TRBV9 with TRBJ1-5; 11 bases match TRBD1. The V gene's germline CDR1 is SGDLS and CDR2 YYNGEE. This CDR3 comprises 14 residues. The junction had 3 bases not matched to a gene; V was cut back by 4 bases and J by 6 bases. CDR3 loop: CASSPGTGGQPQHF. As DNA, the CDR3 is TGTGCCAGCAGCCCCGGGACAGGGGGTCAGCCCCAGCATTTT.

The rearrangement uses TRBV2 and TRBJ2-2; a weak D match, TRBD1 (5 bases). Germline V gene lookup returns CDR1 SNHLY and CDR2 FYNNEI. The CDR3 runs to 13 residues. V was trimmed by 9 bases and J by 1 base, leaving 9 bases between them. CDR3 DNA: TGTGCCAGGGAAGGACAGAACACCGGGGAGCTGTTTTTT. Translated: CAREGQNTGELFF.

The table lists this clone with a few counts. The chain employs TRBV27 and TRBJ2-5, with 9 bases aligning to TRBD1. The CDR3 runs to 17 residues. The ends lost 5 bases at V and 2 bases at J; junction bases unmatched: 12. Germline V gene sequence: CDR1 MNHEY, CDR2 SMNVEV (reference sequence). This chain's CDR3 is CASSPRAGTGLQETQYF. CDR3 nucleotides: TGTGCCAGCAGTCCACGGGCCGGGACAGGGCTACAAGAGACCCAGTACTTC.

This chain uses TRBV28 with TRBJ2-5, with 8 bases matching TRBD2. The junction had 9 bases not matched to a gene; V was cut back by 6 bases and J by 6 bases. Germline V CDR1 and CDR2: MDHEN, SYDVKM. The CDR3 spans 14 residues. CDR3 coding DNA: TGTGCCAGCAGCCGGGGGGGACAAGCAAAGACCCAGTACTTC. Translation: CASSRGGQAKTQYF.

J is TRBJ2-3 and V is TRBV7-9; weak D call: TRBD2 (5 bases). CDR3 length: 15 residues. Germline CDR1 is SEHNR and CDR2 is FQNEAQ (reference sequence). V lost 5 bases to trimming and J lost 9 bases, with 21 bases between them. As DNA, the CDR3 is TGTGCCAGCAGCCCAGGTCGGACCACATCGGGAACGCAGTATTTT. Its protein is CASSPGRTTSGTQYF.

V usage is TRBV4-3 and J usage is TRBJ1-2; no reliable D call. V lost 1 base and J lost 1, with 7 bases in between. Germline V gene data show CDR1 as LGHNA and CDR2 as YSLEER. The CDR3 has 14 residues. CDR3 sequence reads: CASSQVALNYGYTF. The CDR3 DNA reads TGCGCCAGCAGCCAAGTCGCTCTTAACTATGGCTACACCTTC.

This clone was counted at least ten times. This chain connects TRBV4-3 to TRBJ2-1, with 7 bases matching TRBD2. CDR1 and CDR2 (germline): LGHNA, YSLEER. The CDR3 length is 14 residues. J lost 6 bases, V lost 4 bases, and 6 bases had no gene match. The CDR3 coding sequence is TGCGCCAGCAGCCGGGCTAGCGGCGGCAATGAGCAGTTCTTC. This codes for CASSRASGGNEQFF.

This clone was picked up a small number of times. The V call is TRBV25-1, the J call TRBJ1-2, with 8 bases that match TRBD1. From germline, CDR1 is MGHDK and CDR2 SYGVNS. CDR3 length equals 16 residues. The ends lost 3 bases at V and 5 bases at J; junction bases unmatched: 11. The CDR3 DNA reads TGTGCCAGCAGTGACACCGGACAGGGAGGGCTATATGGCTACACCTTC. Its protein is CASSDTGQGGLYGYTF.

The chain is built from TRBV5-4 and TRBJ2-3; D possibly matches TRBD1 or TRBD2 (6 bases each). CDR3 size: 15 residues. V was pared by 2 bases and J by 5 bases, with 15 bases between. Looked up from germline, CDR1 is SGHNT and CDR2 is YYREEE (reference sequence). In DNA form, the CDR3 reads TGTGCCAGCAGCTTCGGAGGGCAAGGGGGAGATACGCAGTATTTT. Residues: CASSFGGQGGDTQYF.

The CDR3 DNA is TGTGCCAGCAGTAACACAGGGCGGGAGCAGTTCTTC. Amino acids: CASSNTGREQFF. J is TRBJ2-1 and V is TRBV6-4; tentatively, D is TRBD1 (6 bases). This CDR3 region has 12 residues. V was cut by 5 bases and J by 10 bases, with 12 bases left in between. Per germline, CDR1 MRHNA and CDR2 SNTAGT.

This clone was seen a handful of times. CDR3 protein: CASNTQSGGHEQFF. The CDR3 bases are TGCGCCAGCAACACCCAATCCGGGGGACATGAGCAGTTCTTC. This chain uses TRBV5-1 with TRBJ2-1; D perhaps matches TRBD2 (6 bases). V lost 6 bases to trimming and J lost 8 bases, with 18 bases between them. This CDR3 region has 14 residues. Looked up from germline, CDR1 is SGHRS and CDR2 is YFSETQ.